Listed here are 2 T cell receptor beta chains from one sample, sequenced in a study of identical twins. TCRdb passed the 5' RACE reads through MiXCR, listing each CDR3 protein once. The sample includes 650,000 to 800,000 distinct CDR3 sequences, over 8.5% seen only once; the top ten take roughly 0.9%. This sample also appeared in a second study, on yellow fever vaccine responses in identical twins.

The sample consisted of PBMCs. The receptors were gathered from a woman younger than 30 in good health.

This clonotype was recorded a few times. The rearrangement links TRBV5-1 to TRBJ1-1, with D unresolved. This CDR3 spans 16 amino acids. CDR1 and CDR2 from the germline V gene are SGHRS and YFSETQ. Deletions cut 0 bases from V and 4 bases from J, with 16 bases between. CDR3 in DNA: TGCGCCAGCAGCTTGGGGGAGTCGACCCCCGGCACTGAAGCTTTCTTT. It is translated as CASSLGESTPGTEAFF.

This clonotype was recorded many times. The gene calls are TRBV6-5 and TRBJ2-1; D may be TRBD1 or TRBD2 (6 bases each). The CDR3 contains 15 residues. The germline V and J ends were trimmed by 2 bases and 0 bases, with 8 bases remaining between them. Germline V CDR1 and CDR2: MNHEY, SVGAGI. CDR3 DNA: TGTGCCAGCAGTTACACGGGGGCCTCCTACAATGAGCAGTTCTTC. This sequence encodes CASSYTGASYNEQFF.